Shown below are 13 T cell receptor beta chains from a single sample sequenced in a study of OX40 agonist ivuxolimab in advanced cancers. TCRdb's table, derived via immunoSEQ multiplex PCR, lists solely in-frame clones and lacks some. The table has about 80,000 clones, 88% seen once. The input for sequencing was CD4+ or CD8+ T cells sorted from blood, taken in a trial of the OX40 agonist ivuxolimab. Every receptor here comes from an adult with an advanced solid tumor such as melanoma, head and neck, liver or kidney cancer.

The chain carries TRBV6-1 and TRBJ1-3; D gene uncertain. V lost 0 bases to trimming and J lost 1 base, with 10 bases between them. The length of the CDR3 is 16 residues. Germline CDR1 and CDR2: MNHNS and SASEGT. CDR3 DNA sequence: TGTGCCAGCAGTGAAGCAACCCTGGCTTCTGGAAACACCATATATTTT. Translating it yields CASSEATLASGNTIYF.

This chain connects TRBV25-1 to TRBJ2-3, with D uncertain. Trimming pared 11 bases from V and 7 bases from J, leaving 16 bases between. The CDR3 totals 12 residues. Per germline, CDR1 MGHDK and CDR2 SYGVNS. Here the CDR3 DNA reads TGTGCCGTCTATTCTGGTCCAAATACGCAGTATTTT. This codes for CAVYSGPNTQYF.

V is TRBV2 and J is TRBJ2-7, with a weak D call TRBD1 (5 bases). Germline V gives CDR1 SNHLY, CDR2 FYNNEI. V was trimmed by 8 bases and J by 12 bases, leaving 26 bases between them. The CDR3 is made up of 14 amino acids. CDR3 in DNA: TGTGCCAGCTCCATACAGGCCCGCTTAGTTGGTGGGTACTTC. Translation gives CASSIQARLVGGYF.

V gene TRBV7-2 combines with J gene TRBJ2-1; possibly TRBD1 or TRBD2 for D (6 bases each). The CDR3 extends over 13 amino acids. Deletions cut 6 bases from V and 8 bases from J, with 14 bases between. Germline V lookup: CDR1 SGHTA, CDR2 FQGNSA. The DNA of the CDR3 is TGTGCCAGCAGTACCGCTAGGGGGGATGAGCAGTTCTTC. Residues: CASSTARGDEQFF.

The chain employs TRBV27 and TRBJ2-1; D is uncertain. Germline V gene data show CDR1 as MNHEY and CDR2 as SMNVEV (reference sequence). V lost 7 bases to trimming and J lost 0 bases, with 10 bases between them. The CDR3 runs 14 residues. CDR3 protein: CASNSVSSYNEQFF. The CDR3 bases are TGTGCCAGCAACTCGGTGAGCTCCTACAATGAGCAGTTCTTC.

This rearrangement joins TRBV11-2 to TRBJ1-2; 7 bases map to TRBD1. The V gene's germline CDR1 is SGHAT and CDR2 FQNNGV. Trimming removed 5 bases from V and 5 bases from J; junction bases left unmatched: 5. CDR3 length: 13 residues. CDR3 protein: CASSQGQTYGYTF. The CDR3, as DNA: TGTGCCAGCAGCCAGGGACAGACTTATGGCTACACCTTC.

Of note for this clone: Since no conserved phenylalanine or tryptophan closes the CDR3, a read error is the likely cause. The V and J genes are TRBV11-2 and TRBJ1-6; 7 nucleotides match TRBD1. Germline loops: CDR1 SGHAT, CDR2 FQNNGV. V was pared by 1 base and J by 7 bases, with 4 bases of the junction left unmatched. The CDR3 extends over 15 amino acids. The CDR3 DNA sequence: TGTGCCAGCAGCTTAGCTCAGACAGGGAATTCACCCCTCCACCTT. Its protein is CASSLAQTGNSPLHL.

The chain is built from TRBV11-2 and TRBJ2-1; 7 nucleotides align to TRBD1. Germline V lookup: CDR1 SGHAT, CDR2 FQNNGV. The trim removed 3 bases at V and 0 bases at J, leaving 8 bases unmatched. CDR3 length: 17 amino acids. The DNA of the CDR3 is TGTGCCAGCAGCTTGCTGACAGGGAAAGGCTCCTACAATGAGCAGTTCTTC. Protein sequence: CASSLLTGKGSYNEQFF.

The chain uses TRBV7-3 and TRBJ2-7; D call uncertain. V shed 2 bases and J shed 0 bases, with 8 bases lying between them. The CDR3 has 14 amino acids. Germline V gene lookup returns CDR1 SGHTA and CDR2 FQGTGA. As DNA, the CDR3 is TGTGCCAGCAGCTTAGGCAGGAACTCCTACGAGCAGTACTTC. This gives the protein CASSLGRNSYEQYF.

This chain uses TRBV9 with TRBJ2-3; the D gene is possibly TRBD1 (6 bases). Trimming stripped 3 bases from V and 4 bases from J, with 9 bases between. The length of the CDR3 is 13 residues. The germline V gene has CDR1 SGDLS and CDR2 YYNGEE. CDR3 coding DNA: TGTGCCAGCAGCGGTCAGGGGCCAGATACGCAGTATTTT. This gives the protein CASSGQGPDTQYF.

The count of this clone is one. This chain connects TRBV5-1 to TRBJ2-3, with a weak D call TRBD2 (6 bases). The germline V gene has CDR1 SGHRS and CDR2 YFSETQ. V lost 1 base to trimming and J lost 6 bases, with 24 bases between them. This CDR3 contains 18 residues. CDR3 protein: CASSLWGPRAGIPDTQYF. The DNA for the CDR3 is TGCGCCAGCAGCTTGTGGGGTCCCCGGGCGGGAATCCCCGATACGCAGTATTTT.

This sequence joins TRBV9 and TRBJ1-1, with no clear D. The CDR3 sequence is 12 residues long. Germline V gene data show CDR1 as SGDLS and CDR2 as YYNGEE. The V end lost 1 base, the J end lost 1 base, and 2 bases lay between the germline ends. CDR3 region: CASSVTNTEAFF. CDR3 nucleotide sequence: TGTGCCAGCAGCGTAACGAACACTGAAGCTTTCTTT.

V and J are TRBV29-1 and TRBJ2-3; TRBD2 agrees at 9 bases. This CDR3 is 14 amino acids long. In germline, CDR1 is SQVTM, CDR2 ANQGSEA. V lost 4 bases and J lost 0; bases outside the gene matches: 2. CDR3: CSVGTSESTDTQYF. The DNA for the CDR3 is TGCAGCGTTGGGACTAGCGAAAGCACAGATACGCAGTATTTT.